The rows below give T cell receptor beta chains drawn from one sample of a study of cytomegalovirus exposure and HLA in healthy donors. The method was immunoSEQ multiplex PCR; TCRdb's version includes in-frame clones alone and lacks a portion of them. The sample has just over 150,000 clones, around 79% seen once. Sequenced: PBMCs. The receptor source for this set is a woman aged 40 to 55 in good health and CMV-seronegative. Each CDR3 is given with its conserved first and last residue. A D gene is named only where the DNA matches it firmly. Clone size appears in some rows only: once, few, many, or a class for an expanded clone.

TRBJ1-3,15,-,-,TRBV4-1,CASSGDSRSGNTIYF,TGCGCCAGCAGTGGAGACAGCCGCTCTGGAAACACCATATATTTT
TRBJ1-5,17,-,-,TRBV19,CASSIHLTEGFNQPQHF,TGTGCCAGTAGTATCCATCTCACGGAGGGCTTCAATCAGCCCCAGCATTTT
TRBJ1-2,16,TRBD1,-,TRBV5-5,CASSLEDRDRGLGYTF,TGTGCCAGCAGCTTGGAGGACCGGGACAGGGGGCTTGGCTACACCTTC
TRBJ2-1,15,TRBD1,-,TRBV5-4,CASSWTGGNYNEQFF,TGTGCCAGCAGCTGGACAGGGGGGAACTACAATGAGCAGTTCTTC
TRBJ1-1,13,-,-,TRBV5-1,CASSSRANTEAFF,TGCGCCAGCAGCTCCAGGGCAAACACTGAAGCTTTCTTT
TRBJ1-5,15,TRBD1,-,TRBV7-9,CASSSGQWGNQPQHF,TGTGCCAGCAGCTCGGGACAGTGGGGCAATCAGCCCCAGCATTTT
TRBJ1-1,12,-,-,TRBV6-5,CASRRTATEAFF,TGTGCCAGCAGACGGACAGCCACTGAAGCTTTCTTT
TRBJ1-1,15,TRBD1,-,TRBV2,CASPRRRDRVTEAFF,TGTGCCAGCCCCAGAAGACGGGACAGAGTGACTGAAGCTTTCTTT
TRBJ2-3,15,TRBD1,few,TRBV19,CASSIVGTGGNTQYF,TGTGCCAGTAGTATAGTGGGTACAGGGGGAAATACGCAGTATTTT
TRBJ2-1,15,TRBD1,-,TRBV7-9,CASSLPGQTYNEQFF,TGTGCCAGCAGCTTACCGGGACAGACCTACAATGAGCAGTTCTTC
TRBJ1-1,12,TRBD1,-,TRBV28,CASRAGGAGAFF,TGTGCCAGCAGAGCAGGGGGCGCGGGAGCTTTCTTT
TRBJ1-4,12,-,-,TRBV21-1,CASTCTNEKLFF,TGTGCCAGCACTTGTACTAATGAAAAACTGTTTTTT
TRBJ1-2,13,TRBD1,-,TRBV13,CASRNRDSYGYTF,TGTGCCAGCAGGAACCGGGACAGCTATGGCTACACCTTC
TRBJ2-1,15,TRBD1,-,TRBV6-5,CASSPDRGPYNEQFF,TGTGCCAGCAGCCCGGACAGGGGGCCCTACAATGAGCAGTTCTTC
TRBJ2-3,12,-,-,TRBV5-8,CASSSYTDTQYF,TGTGCCAGCAGCTCCTACACAGATACGCAGTATTTT
TRBJ1-6,15,-,-,TRBV14,CASSLLWGGGSPLHF,TGTGCCAGCAGCCTTTTGTGGGGAGGAGGCTCACCCCTCCACTTT
TRBJ1-2,14,TRBD1,once,TRBV2,CASSGQGQGGGYTF,TGTGCCAGCAGTGGTCAGGGACAGGGCGGTGGCTACACCTTC
TRBJ1-1,13,-,-,TRBV5-6,CASSFEVAAEAFF,TGTGCCAGCAGCTTCGAGGTTGCAGCCGAAGCTTTCTTT
TRBJ2-7,14,TRBD2,-,TRBV12-5,CASDSGRSSYEQYF,TGTGCTAGTGATAGCGGGCGGAGCTCCTACGAGCAGTACTTC
TRBJ1-5,18,TRBD1,few,TRBV19,CASSIGRGSRTADQPQHF,TGTGCCAGTAGTATAGGCAGGGGGTCGCGGACAGCTGATCAGCCCCAGCATTTT